The 20 T cell receptor beta chains below were found in one sample sequenced in a study of CD8 T cells in ankylosing spondylitis. TCRdb reprocessed the 5' RACE reads via MiXCR and lists one record per CDR3 protein. Of about 280,000 distinct CDR3 sequences listed, around 20% are singletons. Sequenced: blood, either unsorted or a sorted T cell fraction (not recorded which). The receptors originated from a male donor with ankylosing spondylitis or in good health (not recorded which).

V gene TRBV12-3 or TRBV12-4 combines with J gene TRBJ2-3; D tentatively fits TRBD1 or TRBD2 (5 bases each). With 8 bases removed from V and 1 base from J, the gap between germline ends came to 16 bases. CDR3 size: 15 residues. CDR3 coding DNA: TGTGCCAGCCTTACTGGGACCATCCGCACAGATACGCAGTATTTT. Residues: CASLTGTIRTDTQYF.

This clonotype has just one count. The chain couples TRBV5-1 to TRBJ2-2; TRBD2 aligns across 11 bases. From germline, CDR1 is SGHRS and CDR2 YFSETQ. The V and J ends lost 1 base and 3 bases, in that order; junction bases with no gene match: 11. The CDR3 has 19 amino acids. As DNA, the CDR3 is TGCGCCAGCAGCTTGAGGGTACTAGCGGGAGCCTTCGACACCGGGGAGCTGTTTTTT. As protein: CASSLRVLAGAFDTGELFF.

This clonotype was counted a few times. V gene TRBV11-2 combines with J gene TRBJ2-3; unclear D gene. The CDR3 is 13 residues long. Trimming stripped 2 bases from V and 10 bases from J, with 13 bases between. CDR1 is SGHAT and CDR2 is FQNNGV in the germline V gene. This CDR3 is CASSLLPTEPQYF. In DNA form, the CDR3 reads TGTGCCAGCAGCTTATTACCAACAGAGCCGCAGTATTTT.

This clonotype has a count of ten or more. The rearrangement joins TRBV12-3 or TRBV12-4 to TRBJ2-3; TRBD1 matches 7 bases. V was pared by 3 bases and J by 4 bases, with 10 bases of the junction left unmatched. The length of the CDR3 is 16 residues. The CDR3 loop is CASSFDTTGWADTQYF. The CDR3, as DNA: TGTGCCAGCAGTTTCGACACGACAGGGTGGGCAGATACGCAGTATTTT.

In this sample, this clonotype turned up a few times. The chain couples TRBV7-8 to TRBJ2-3; no definite D call. CDR1 is SGHVS, CDR2 FQNEAQ, per germline. Trimming removed 0 bases from V and 3 bases from J, with 10 bases in between. This CDR3 comprises 15 residues. The CDR3 DNA reads TGTGCCAGCAGCTTAGCACAGCCGAGGACAGATACGCAGTATTTT. It encodes CASSLAQPRTDTQYF.

The chain joins TRBV5-1 to TRBJ2-5, with 9 bases that match TRBD1. This CDR3 has 15 residues. Germline V gene sequence: CDR1 SGHRS, CDR2 YFSETQ. After removal of 4 bases from V and 2 bases from J, the junction contained 6 bases not matched to a gene. The CDR3 sequence is CASSRTGVTQETQYF. CDR3 in DNA: TGCGCCAGCAGCCGGACAGGGGTGACACAAGAGACCCAGTACTTC. Using reference TRBV5-1 and TRBJ2-5 for the parts outside the CDR3, the full variable domain is KAGVTQTPRYLIKTRGQQVTLSCSPISGHRSVSWYQQTPGQGLQFLFEYFSETQRNKGNFPGRFSGRQFSNSRSEMNVSTLELGDSALYLCASSRTGVTQETQYFGPGTRLLVL.

The chain uses TRBV27 and TRBJ2-2; no firm D call. The V and J ends lost 6 bases and 5 bases respectively, with 7 bases between them. This CDR3 comprises 12 residues. Germline V lookup: CDR1 MNHEY, CDR2 SMNVEV (reference sequence). This chain's CDR3 is CASSRLTGELFF. CDR3 in DNA: TGTGCCAGCAGCAGGTTGACCGGGGAGCTGTTTTTT.

The rearrangement uses TRBV9 and TRBJ2-1; D is uncertain. With 3 bases removed from V and 5 bases from J, the gap between germline ends came to 9 bases. The CDR3 contains 13 residues. CDR1 is SGDLS and CDR2 is YYNGEE in the germline V gene. This CDR3 reads CASSGPANNEQFF. The DNA of the CDR3 is TGTGCCAGCAGCGGCCCAGCTAACAATGAGCAGTTCTTC.

The chain joins TRBV21-1 to TRBJ2-7; TRBD1 is taken as the D call from the table, unchecked against the DNA. TRBV21-1 is tagged as a pseudogene. The CDR3 runs to 16 residues. The CDR3 here is CASSNHRGDLTYEQYV. For the CDR3, the DNA is TGTGCCAGCAGCAATCACAGGGGCGACCTTACCTACGAGCAGTACGTC.

This clonotype has more than one count but fewer than ten. V is TRBV19 and J is TRBJ2-1, with 9 bases aligning to TRBD1. J was trimmed by 0 bases and V by 4 bases; bases with no gene match: 4. This CDR3 has 16 amino acids. Germline V lookup: CDR1 LNHDA, CDR2 SQIVND (reference sequence). Here the CDR3 DNA reads TGTGCCAGTAGTACGGACAGGGGCCGCTCCTACAATGAGCAGTTCTTC. As protein: CASSTDRGRSYNEQFF.

This clonotype appeared a few times. This chain connects TRBV9 to TRBJ2-6; D uncertain. Trimming took off 3 bases at V and 0 bases at J, with 1 base between the two ends. The V gene's germline CDR1 is SGDLS and CDR2 YYNGEE. The CDR3 has 13 residues. The CDR3 bases are TGTGCCAGCAGCGCCTCTGGGGCCAACGTCCTGACTTTC. Protein product: CASSASGANVLTF.

The V call is TRBV4-1, the J call TRBJ2-4; D gene uncertain. The germline gives CDR1 MGHRA, CDR2 YSYEKL. V was cut by 1 base and J by 1 base, with 14 bases left in between. The CDR3 runs to 17 residues. The CDR3 DNA is TGCGCCAGCAGCCAAGGAACAACAGCTGGGGCCAAAAACATTCAGTACTTC. Encoded protein: CASSQGTTAGAKNIQYF.

This chain joins TRBV30 and TRBJ2-2, with 10 bases identical to TRBD1. CDR1 is GTSNPN, CDR2 SVGIG, per germline (reference sequence). V was pared by 4 bases and J by 4 bases, with 3 bases of the junction left unmatched. The CDR3 has 14 residues. The CDR3 region is CAWTGTGVTGELFF. For the CDR3, the DNA is TGTGCCTGGACCGGGACAGGGGTCACCGGGGAGCTGTTTTTT.

The table lists this clonotype with many counts. This chain connects TRBV6-6 to TRBJ2-3; D gene uncertain. The CDR3 is 13 residues long. Germline V gives CDR1 MNHNY, CDR2 SVGAGI (reference sequence). V lost 0 bases and J 7 bases, leaving 8 bases between the germline ends. The CDR3 spells CASSYSLFNTQYF. CDR3 DNA sequence: TGTGCCAGCAGTTACTCGCTGTTTAATACGCAGTATTTT.

This clonotype was seen only a few times. This rearrangement joins TRBV12-3 or TRBV12-4 to TRBJ2-5, with 9 nucleotides matching TRBD2. The CDR3 extends over 16 amino acids. Losses at the gene ends were 5 bases for V and 5 bases for J; bases not matched to a gene: 12. The CDR3 DNA reads as TGTGCCAGCAGTCCAAGGAGCGGGAGGCCTGGGGAGACCCAGTACTTC. Translation gives CASSPRSGRPGETQYF.

This chain joins TRBV27 and TRBJ2-7; maybe TRBD1 (5 bases). Germline V CDR1 and CDR2: MNHEY, SMNVEV (reference sequence). The CDR3 totals 15 residues. Trimming cost V 5 bases and J 0 bases, with 14 bases left between them. CDR3 sequence reads: CASSLKGWSSYEQYV. The CDR3, as DNA: TGTGCCAGCAGTCTCAAGGGGTGGAGCTCCTACGAGCAGTACGTC.

This clonotype came up a few times. This chain uses TRBV20-1 with TRBJ1-2; D might be TRBD1 (6 bases). In germline, CDR1 is DFQATT, CDR2 SNEGSKA (reference sequence). V lost 0 bases to trimming and J lost 6 bases, with 14 bases between them. The CDR3 consists of 14 residues. The CDR3 DNA reads as TGCAGTGCTAGAGAGACGAACAGGGTAGATGGCTACACCTTC. The encoded protein is CSARETNRVDGYTF.

This clonotype was seen repeatedly, ten times or more. V is TRBV27 and J is TRBJ2-3; TRBD2 matches at 7 bases. Germline trimming cut 7 bases from V and 2 bases from J; bases unmatched to any gene: 9. CDR1 is MNHEY and CDR2 is SMNVEV in the germline V gene (reference sequence). The CDR3 totals 15 residues. The CDR3 loop reads CASTGWGGFTDTQYF. The CDR3 nucleotides are TGTGCCAGCACTGGTTGGGGGGGATTCACAGATACGCAGTATTTT.

This clonotype was counted many times. V gene TRBV20-1 combines with J gene TRBJ2-3; 14 nucleotides align to TRBD2. The CDR3 is made up of 18 amino acids. With 3 bases clipped from V and 1 base from J, the junction kept 9 bases outside the gene matches. Germline loops: CDR1 DFQATT, CDR2 SNEGSKA (reference sequence). The CDR3 loop is CSASPGLAGEGGTDTQYF. CDR3 nucleotide sequence: TGCAGTGCTAGCCCGGGACTAGCGGGAGAAGGAGGCACAGATACGCAGTATTTT.

This clonotype was found a few times. The V and J genes are TRBV6-2 or TRBV6-3 and TRBJ1-6; weak D call: TRBD1 (5 bases). Germline CDR1 MNHEY, CDR2 SVGEGT. V lost 6 bases, J lost 9 bases, and 18 bases lay in between. The CDR3 is made up of 15 amino acids. The CDR3 protein is CASRTAGLSGSPLHF. DNA of the CDR3: TGTGCCAGCAGAACCGCGGGACTGTCGGGTTCACCCCTCCACTTT.